This TCR beta chain was sequenced in a study of blood T cell repertoires in COVID-19. Whole-study context: Sites across the United States, Italy and Spain contributed samples from acute and convalescent COVID-19. In each case, the material was cDNA or gDNA derived from T cells, B-cell-depleted T cells, or PBMCs.

A Seattle source enrolled patients during active infection and followed them longitudinally. In the original analysis: Nucleated cell counts were estimated from reference gene primer amplification. TCRdb's table, derived via immunoSEQ multiplex PCR, lists solely in-frame clones and lacks some. The D gene and trimming were derived from the DNA, and the V and J assignments and clone size from that table. In the table there are around 270,000 clones, about 86% of which are singletons. V lost 0 bases to trimming and J lost 0 bases, with 7 bases between them. Germline CDR1 SGHNT, CDR2 YYREEE (reference sequence). The CDR3 loop spans 16 amino acids.

This chain connects TRBV5-4 to TRBJ2-6; D remains unclear. The sequenced sample was peripheral blood. This receptor was obtained from a person aged 65 to 79 with COVID-19, enrolled during active disease. The CDR3 region has the DNA TGTGCCAGCAGCTTGGTGACACCCTCTGGGGCCAACGTCCTGACTTTC. Translating gives CASSLVTPSGANVLTF.